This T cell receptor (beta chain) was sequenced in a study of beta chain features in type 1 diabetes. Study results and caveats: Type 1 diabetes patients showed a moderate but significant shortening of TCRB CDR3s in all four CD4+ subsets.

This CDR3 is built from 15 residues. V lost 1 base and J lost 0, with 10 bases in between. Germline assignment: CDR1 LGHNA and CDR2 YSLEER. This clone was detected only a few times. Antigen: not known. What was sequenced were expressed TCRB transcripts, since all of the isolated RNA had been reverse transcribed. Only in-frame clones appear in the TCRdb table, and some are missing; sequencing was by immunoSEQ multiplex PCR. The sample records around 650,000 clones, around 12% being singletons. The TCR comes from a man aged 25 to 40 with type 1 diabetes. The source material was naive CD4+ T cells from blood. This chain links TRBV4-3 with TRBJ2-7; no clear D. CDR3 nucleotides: TGCGCCAGCAGCCAAGGTTTAACAGTCTCCTACGAGCAGTACTTC. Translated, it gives CASSQGLTVSYEQYF.